Below, 19 T cell receptor beta chains from the same sample are listed, as sequenced in a study of memory CD4+ T cells and cytomegalovirus serostatus. Clones were read by immunoSEQ multiplex PCR, and TCRdb kept only the in-frame ones, dropping some. Among more than 45,000 clones listed, around 80% were seen once. Single viable CD3+CD4+CD8-CD45RO+ cells were sorted as the memory CD4+ T cells. Sequencing input: memory CD4+ T cells from blood. The receptors were sampled from an adult in good health and CMV-seronegative.

This chain connects TRBV5-1 to TRBJ2-7; the match to TRBD2 covers 9 bases. The CDR3 contains 13 residues. The V and J ends lost 5 bases and 2 bases, in that order; junction bases with no gene match: 2. Germline assignment: CDR1 SGHRS and CDR2 YFSETQ. The DNA of the CDR3 is TGCGCCAGCAGTGTAGCGGGAGCCTACGAGCAGTACTTC. It encodes CASSVAGAYEQYF.

This chain uses TRBV19 with TRBJ1-2; D gene uncertain. Trimming cost V 0 bases and J 4 bases, with 18 bases left between them. This CDR3 contains 17 residues. From germline, CDR1 is LNHDA and CDR2 SQIVND (reference sequence). Written as DNA, the CDR3 is TGTGCCAGTAGTATAGATCTATTAGGAGGAGAAGTCTATGGCTACACCTTC. Translated: CASSIDLLGGEVYGYTF.

This clone is categorized as large (0.1 to 1%). Different DNA sequences within this sample yield the same CDR3. DNA of the CDR3: TGTGCCAGCAGGCACAGGGACTCCTACGAGCAGTACTTC. Its protein product is CASRHRDSYEQYF. J is TRBJ2-7 and V is TRBV6-5; tentative D call: TRBD1 (6 bases). This CDR3 has 13 residues. V was pared by 6 bases and J by 0 bases, with 9 bases between. Germline V CDR1 and CDR2: MNHEY, SVGAGI.

V usage is TRBV18 and J usage is TRBJ2-1; D call uncertain. V was pared by 3 bases and J by 0 bases, with 9 bases between. Looked up from germline, CDR1 is KGHSH and CDR2 is LQKENI. The CDR3 is made up of 15 amino acids. The DNA of the CDR3 is TGTGCCAGCTCACCTCCGACCCACTCCTACAATGAGCAGTTCTTC. Protein: CASSPPTHSYNEQFF.

The V and J genes are TRBV7-2 and TRBJ1-1; possible D gene TRBD1, 6 bases. This CDR3 contains 13 residues. The ends were cut back, 10 bases at V and 2 bases at J, with 14 bases in the middle. Germline loops: CDR1 SGHTA, CDR2 FQGNSA. The CDR3 DNA sequence: TGTGCCACAGGGGCTCAGAGAAACACTGAAGCTTTCTTT. Encoded protein: CATGAQRNTEAFF.

The rearrangement uses TRBV25-1 and TRBJ2-7, with D possibly being TRBD1 or TRBD2 (5 bases each). The CDR3 spans 14 residues. Trimming removed 4 bases from V and 4 bases from J, with 14 bases in between. Germline CDR1 is MGHDK and CDR2 is SYGVNS. The CDR3 reads CASSGGSRAYEQYF. The CDR3 nucleotides read TGTGCCAGCAGTGGGGGGTCGAGGGCTTACGAGCAGTACTTC.

The chain is built from TRBV6-6 and TRBJ2-1, with 7 bases aligning to TRBD2. Germline V lookup: CDR1 MNHNY, CDR2 SVGAGI (reference sequence). The CDR3 totals 14 residues. Unmatched junction bases numbered 1, after V lost 2 bases and J lost 3 bases. The CDR3 reads CASSYRGDYNEQFF. In DNA, the CDR3 is TGTGCCAGCAGTTACCGGGGGGACTACAATGAGCAGTTCTTC.

This clone was seen a handful of times. This chain uses TRBV11-2 with TRBJ2-5, with D hard to call. V lost 3 bases and J 1 base, leaving 6 bases between the germline ends. From germline, CDR1 is SGHAT and CDR2 FQNNGV. The length of the CDR3 is 13 residues. CDR3 sequence reads: CASSFGSQETQYF. As DNA, the CDR3 is TGTGCCAGCAGCTTTGGGTCCCAAGAGACCCAGTACTTC.

V gene TRBV19 combines with J gene TRBJ1-1; D unclear. This CDR3 contains 14 residues. CDR1 and CDR2 (germline): LNHDA, SQIVND (reference sequence). Trimming took 3 bases from V and 4 from J, leaving 12 bases between them. CDR3 loop: CASSIQESVTEAFF. CDR3 bases: TGTGCCAGTAGTATCCAGGAGTCAGTCACTGAAGCTTTCTTT.

The V and J genes are TRBV28 and TRBJ2-1, with D possibly matching TRBD2 (5 bases). The length of the CDR3 is 14 residues. The ends were cut back, 5 bases at V and 4 bases at J, with 12 bases in the middle. Germline assignment: CDR1 MDHEN and CDR2 SYDVKM. CDR3 amino acids: CASSVMDSYNEQFF. The CDR3 DNA follows: TGTGCCAGCAGTGTCATGGACTCATACAATGAGCAGTTCTTC.

The CDR3 DNA is TGTGCCAGCAGCCATGGGACAGGGAAAGTGAATGGCTACACCTTC. Translation gives CASSHGTGKVNGYTF. The J gene is TRBJ1-2, the V gene TRBV11-2, with 9 nucleotides matching TRBD1. CDR3 length equals 15 residues. V was clipped by 5 bases and J by 6 bases; unmatched bases: 10. Germline V lookup: CDR1 SGHAT, CDR2 FQNNGV. Combining the CDR3 with reference TRBV11-2 and TRBJ1-2 gives the whole variable domain EAGVAQSPRYKIIEKRQSVAFWCNPISGHATLYWYQQILGQGPKLLIQFQNNGVVDDSQLPKDRFSAERLKGVDSTLKIQPAKLEDSAVYLCASSHGTGKVNGYTFGSGTRLTVV.

This chain connects TRBV9 to TRBJ1-5; no firm D call. There are 13 residues in the CDR3. CDR1 is SGDLS, CDR2 YYNGEE, per germline. V shed 3 bases and J shed 0 bases, with 4 bases lying between them. The CDR3 sequence: CASSGHSNQPQHF. In DNA, the CDR3 is TGTGCCAGCAGCGGCCATAGCAATCAGCCCCAGCATTTT.

The V and J genes are TRBV6-5 and TRBJ1-2; D gene unclear. V shed 1 base and J shed 4 bases, with 10 bases lying between them. The CDR3 consists of 14 residues. Germline CDR1 is MNHEY and CDR2 is SVGAGI. The CDR3 here is CASSYLGSSYGYTF. The CDR3, as DNA: TGTGCCAGCAGTTACTTAGGCAGCTCCTATGGCTACACCTTC.

V and J are TRBV27 and TRBJ2-7; 7 nucleotides align to TRBD2. Looked up from germline, CDR1 is MNHEY and CDR2 is SMNVEV (reference sequence). With 10 bases clipped from V and 4 bases from J, the junction kept 13 bases outside the gene matches. The CDR3 extends over 14 amino acids. This CDR3 reads CATSDRVSGYEQYF. Written as DNA, the CDR3 is TGTGCCACCAGCGATAGAGTTAGCGGGTACGAGCAGTACTTC.

The chain links TRBV10-1 to TRBJ2-3; D is undetermined. The CDR3 has 15 residues. The V gene lost 9 bases and the J gene lost 6 bases, with 22 bases spanning the gap. The germline gives CDR1 WNHNN, CDR2 SYGVQD (reference sequence). Here the CDR3 DNA reads TGCGCCAGACAATGCGTACGGGCTCAATCTGATACGCAGTATTTT. Its translation: CARQCVRAQSDTQYF.

The rearrangement uses TRBV5-1 and TRBJ1-1, with a possible D match to TRBD1 (5 bases). The V gene lost 4 bases and the J gene lost 3 bases, with 16 bases spanning the gap. Germline values: CDR1 SGHRS, CDR2 YFSETQ. The CDR3 spans 15 residues. The chain's CDR3 is CASSPTSLGDTEAFF. The CDR3 coding sequence is TGCGCCAGCAGCCCGACGAGCCTGGGGGACACTGAAGCTTTCTTT.

The rearrangement uses TRBV7-2 and TRBJ1-5; 8 bases align to TRBD1. The V gene end was trimmed by 4 bases and the J gene end by 4 bases; junction bases not matched to a gene: 6. This CDR3 is 15 amino acids long. Per the germline V gene, CDR1 is SGHTA and CDR2 is FQGNSA. The CDR3 loop reads CASSWTGMENQPQHF. Here the CDR3 DNA reads TGTGCCAGCAGCTGGACAGGGATGGAGAATCAGCCCCAGCATTTT. The full variable domain, with the rest looked up from reference TRBV7-2 and TRBJ1-5, is GAGVSQSPSNKVTEKGKDVELRCDPISGHTALYWYRQSLGQGLEFLIYFQGNSAPDKSGLPSDRFSAERTGGSVSTLTIQRTQQEDSAVYLCASSWTGMENQPQHFGDGTRLSIL.

This clone appeared once. The chain links TRBV19 to TRBJ1-5; tentatively, D is TRBD1 (5 bases). There are 15 residues in the CDR3. V lost 8 bases, J lost 0 bases, and 14 bases lay in between. CDR1 is LNHDA, CDR2 SQIVND, per germline (reference sequence). The CDR3 spells CASRPGRYSNQPQHF. CDR3 in DNA: TGTGCCAGTCGTCCGGGACGGTATAGCAATCAGCCCCAGCATTTT.

The rearrangement joins TRBV6-5 to TRBJ2-2; D unresolved. CDR3 size: 14 residues. V dropped 6 bases and J dropped 3 bases, with 11 bases sitting between them. The germline CDR1 and CDR2 sequences are MNHEY and SVGAGI. The DNA for the CDR3 is TGTGCCAGCAGCCTCTACCGGGACACCGGGGAGCTGTTTTTT. It yields the protein CASSLYRDTGELFF.